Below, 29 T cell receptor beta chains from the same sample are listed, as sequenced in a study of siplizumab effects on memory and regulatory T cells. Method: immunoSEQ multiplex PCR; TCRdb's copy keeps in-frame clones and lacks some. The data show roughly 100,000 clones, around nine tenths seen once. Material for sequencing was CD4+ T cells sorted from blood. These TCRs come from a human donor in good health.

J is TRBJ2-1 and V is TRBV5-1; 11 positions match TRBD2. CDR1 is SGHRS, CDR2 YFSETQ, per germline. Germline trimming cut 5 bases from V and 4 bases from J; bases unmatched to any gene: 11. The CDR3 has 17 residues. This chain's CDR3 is CASSYTQGTSGYNEQFF. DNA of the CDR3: TGCGCCAGCAGTTACACGCAGGGGACTAGCGGATACAATGAGCAGTTCTTC.

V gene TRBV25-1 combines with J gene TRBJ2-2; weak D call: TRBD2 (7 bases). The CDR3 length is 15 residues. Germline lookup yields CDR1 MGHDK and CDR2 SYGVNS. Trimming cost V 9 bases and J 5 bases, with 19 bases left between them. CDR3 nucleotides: TGTGCCAGTGCCCGTGGGGGGGCTAATACCGGGGAGCTGTTTTTT. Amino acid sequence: CASARGGANTGELFF.

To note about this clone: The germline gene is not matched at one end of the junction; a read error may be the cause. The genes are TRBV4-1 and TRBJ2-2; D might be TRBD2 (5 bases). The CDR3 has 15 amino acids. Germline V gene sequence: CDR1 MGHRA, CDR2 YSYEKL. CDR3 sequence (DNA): TGCGCCAGCAGGGAAACCCAAGCCTTACACCGGGGAGCTGTTTTT. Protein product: CASRETQALHRGAVF.

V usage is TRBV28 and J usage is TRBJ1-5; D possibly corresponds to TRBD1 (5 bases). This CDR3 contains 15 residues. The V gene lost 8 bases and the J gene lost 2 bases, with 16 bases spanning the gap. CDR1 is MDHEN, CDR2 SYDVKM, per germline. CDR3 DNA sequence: TGTGCCAGCCAGTCGGGGCCCCGGGGCAATCAGCCCCAGCATTTT. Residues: CASQSGPRGNQPQHF. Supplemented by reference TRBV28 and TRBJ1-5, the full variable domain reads DVKVTQSSRYLVKRTGEKVFLECVQDMDHENMFWYRQDPGLGLRLIYFSYDVKMKEKGDIPEGYSVSREKKERFSLILESASTNQTSMYLCASQSGPRGNQPQHFGDGTRLSIL.

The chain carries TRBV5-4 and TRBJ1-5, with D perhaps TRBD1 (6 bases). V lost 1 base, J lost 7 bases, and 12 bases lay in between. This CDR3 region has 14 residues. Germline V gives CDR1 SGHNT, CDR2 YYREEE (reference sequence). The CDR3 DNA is TGTGCCAGCAGCTTGCGGTGGAGGGGGCAGCCCCAGCATTTT. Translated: CASSLRWRGQPQHF.

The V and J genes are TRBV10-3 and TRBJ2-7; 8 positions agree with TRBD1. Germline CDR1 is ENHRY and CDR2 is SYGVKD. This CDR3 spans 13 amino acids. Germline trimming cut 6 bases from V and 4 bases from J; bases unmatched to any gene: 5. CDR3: CAIRGDRRYEQYF. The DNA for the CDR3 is TGTGCCATCAGGGGGGACAGGCGATACGAGCAGTACTTC.

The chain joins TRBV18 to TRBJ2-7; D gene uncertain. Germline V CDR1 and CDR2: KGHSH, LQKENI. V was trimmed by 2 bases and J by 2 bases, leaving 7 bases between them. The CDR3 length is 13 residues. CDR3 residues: CASSPGRTYEQYF. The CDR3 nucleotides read TGTGCCAGCTCACCAGGGCGAACCTACGAGCAGTACTTC.

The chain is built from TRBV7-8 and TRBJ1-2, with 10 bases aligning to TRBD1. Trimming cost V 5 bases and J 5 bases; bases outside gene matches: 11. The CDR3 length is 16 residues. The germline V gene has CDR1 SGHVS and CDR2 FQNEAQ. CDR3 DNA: TGTGCCAGCAGCGACCAACCGGGACAGGGGACTTATGGCTACACCTTC. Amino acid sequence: CASSDQPGQGTYGYTF.

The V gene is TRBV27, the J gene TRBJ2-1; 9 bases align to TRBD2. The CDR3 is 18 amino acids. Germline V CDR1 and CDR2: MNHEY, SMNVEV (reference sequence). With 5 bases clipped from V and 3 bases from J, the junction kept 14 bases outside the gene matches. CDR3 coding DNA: TGTGCCAGCAGTCCCATCGAAATAGCGGGAGCCGTCTACAATGAGCAGTTCTTC. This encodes CASSPIEIAGAVYNEQFF.

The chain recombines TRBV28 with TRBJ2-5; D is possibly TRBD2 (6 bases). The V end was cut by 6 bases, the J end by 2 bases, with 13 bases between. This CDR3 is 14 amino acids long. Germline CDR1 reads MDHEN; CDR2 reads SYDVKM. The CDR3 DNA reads TGTGCCAGCAGCCTACCGGGGGTTCAAGAGACCCAGTACTTC. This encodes CASSLPGVQETQYF.

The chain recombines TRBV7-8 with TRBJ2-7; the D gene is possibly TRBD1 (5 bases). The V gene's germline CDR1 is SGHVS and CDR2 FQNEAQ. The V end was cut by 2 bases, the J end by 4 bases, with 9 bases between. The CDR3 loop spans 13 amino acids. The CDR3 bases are TGTGCCAGCAGCTTACTAGGGGTTTACGAGCAGTACTTC. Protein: CASSLLGVYEQYF.

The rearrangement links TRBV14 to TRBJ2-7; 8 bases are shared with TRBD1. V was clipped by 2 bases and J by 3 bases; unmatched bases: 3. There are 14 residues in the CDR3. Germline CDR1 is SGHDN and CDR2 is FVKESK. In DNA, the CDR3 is TGTGCCAGCAGCCAACTGGACAGGGACTACGAGCAGTACTTC. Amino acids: CASSQLDRDYEQYF.

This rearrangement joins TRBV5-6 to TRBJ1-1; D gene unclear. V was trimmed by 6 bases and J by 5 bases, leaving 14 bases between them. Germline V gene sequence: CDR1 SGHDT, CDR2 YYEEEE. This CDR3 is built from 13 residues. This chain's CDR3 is CASKQDLWTEAFF. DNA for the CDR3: TGTGCCAGCAAGCAAGATTTGTGGACTGAAGCTTTCTTT.

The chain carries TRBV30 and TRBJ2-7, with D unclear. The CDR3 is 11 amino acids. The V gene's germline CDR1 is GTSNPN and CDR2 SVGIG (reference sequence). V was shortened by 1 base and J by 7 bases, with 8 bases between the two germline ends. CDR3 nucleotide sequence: TGTGCCTGGAGTGGAACGGTGGAGCAGTACTTC. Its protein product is CAWSGTVEQYF. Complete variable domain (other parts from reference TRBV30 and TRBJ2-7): SQTIHQWPATLVQPVGSPLSLECTVEGTSNPNLYWYRQAAGRGLQLLFYSVGIGQISSEVPQNLSASRPQDRQFILSSKKLLLSDSGFYLCAWSGTVEQYFGPGTRLTVT.

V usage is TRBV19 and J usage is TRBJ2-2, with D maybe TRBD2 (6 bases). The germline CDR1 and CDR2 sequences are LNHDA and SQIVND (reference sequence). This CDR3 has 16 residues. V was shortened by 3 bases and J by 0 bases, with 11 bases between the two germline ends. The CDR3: CASSIYGGANTGELFF. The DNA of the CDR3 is TGTGCCAGTAGTATCTATGGCGGGGCGAACACCGGGGAGCTGTTTTTT.

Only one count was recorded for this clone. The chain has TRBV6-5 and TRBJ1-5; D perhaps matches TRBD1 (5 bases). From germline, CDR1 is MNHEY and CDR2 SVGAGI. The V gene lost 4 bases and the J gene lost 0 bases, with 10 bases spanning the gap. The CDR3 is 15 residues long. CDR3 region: CASSSGTHSNQPQHF. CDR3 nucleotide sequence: TGTGCCAGCAGTTCCGGGACTCATAGCAATCAGCCCCAGCATTTT.

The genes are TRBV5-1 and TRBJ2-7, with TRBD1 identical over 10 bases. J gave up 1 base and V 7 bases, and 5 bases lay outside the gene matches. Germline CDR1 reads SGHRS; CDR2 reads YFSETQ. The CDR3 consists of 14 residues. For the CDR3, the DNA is TGCGCCAGCGGGACAGGGGCAACTTCCTACGAGCAGTACTTC. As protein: CASGTGATSYEQYF.

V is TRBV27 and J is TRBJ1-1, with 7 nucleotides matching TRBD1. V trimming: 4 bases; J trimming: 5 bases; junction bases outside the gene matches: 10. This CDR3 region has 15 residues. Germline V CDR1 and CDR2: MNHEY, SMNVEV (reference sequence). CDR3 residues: CASSYVGSGGTEAFF. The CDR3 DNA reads TGTGCCAGCAGTTATGTCGGATCAGGGGGGACTGAAGCTTTCTTT.

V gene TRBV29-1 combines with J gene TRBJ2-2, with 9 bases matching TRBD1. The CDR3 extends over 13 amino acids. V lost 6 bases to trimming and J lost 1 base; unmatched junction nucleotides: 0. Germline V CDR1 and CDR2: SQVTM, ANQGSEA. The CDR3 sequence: CSVDRGNTGELFF. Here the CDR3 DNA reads TGCAGCGTGGACAGGGGGAACACCGGGGAGCTGTTTTTT.

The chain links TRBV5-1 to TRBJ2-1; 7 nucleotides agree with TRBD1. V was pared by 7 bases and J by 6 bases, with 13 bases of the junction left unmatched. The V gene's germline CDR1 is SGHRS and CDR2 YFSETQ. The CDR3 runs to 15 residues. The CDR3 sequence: CASRKSQGVINEQFF. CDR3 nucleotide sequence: TGCGCCAGCCGCAAAAGCCAGGGGGTGATCAATGAGCAGTTCTTC.

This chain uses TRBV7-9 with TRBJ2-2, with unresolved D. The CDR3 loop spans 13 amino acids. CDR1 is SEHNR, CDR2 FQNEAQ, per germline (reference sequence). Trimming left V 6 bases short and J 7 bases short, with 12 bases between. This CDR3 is CASSLTSYGELFF. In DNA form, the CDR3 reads TGTGCCAGCAGTTTGACCTCCTACGGGGAGCTGTTTTTT. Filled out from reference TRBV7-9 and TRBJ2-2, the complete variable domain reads DTGVSQNPRHKITKRGQNVTFRCDPISEHNRLYWYRQTLGQGPEFLTYFQNEAQLEKSRLLSDRFSAERPKGSFSTLEIQRTEQGDSAMYLCASSLTSYGELFFGEGSRLTVL.

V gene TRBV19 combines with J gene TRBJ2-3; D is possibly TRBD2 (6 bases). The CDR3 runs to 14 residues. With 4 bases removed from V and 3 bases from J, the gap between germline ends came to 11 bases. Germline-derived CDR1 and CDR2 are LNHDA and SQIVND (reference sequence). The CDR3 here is CASSTGTSTDTQYF. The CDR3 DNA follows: TGTGCCAGTAGTACGGGGACTTCTACAGATACGCAGTATTTT. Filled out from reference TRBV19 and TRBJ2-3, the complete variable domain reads DGGITQSPKYLFRKEGQNVTLSCEQNLNHDAMYWYRQDPGQGLRLIYYSQIVNDFQKGDIAEGYSVSREKKESFPLTVTSAQKNPTAFYLCASSTGTSTDTQYFGPGTRLTVL.

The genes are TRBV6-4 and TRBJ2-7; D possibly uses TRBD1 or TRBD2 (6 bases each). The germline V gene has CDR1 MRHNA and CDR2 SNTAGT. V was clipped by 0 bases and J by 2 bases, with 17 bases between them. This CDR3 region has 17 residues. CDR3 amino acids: CASSDSGGGTCTYEQYF. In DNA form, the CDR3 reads TGTGCCAGCAGTGACTCGGGGGGCGGAACCTGCACCTACGAGCAGTACTTC.

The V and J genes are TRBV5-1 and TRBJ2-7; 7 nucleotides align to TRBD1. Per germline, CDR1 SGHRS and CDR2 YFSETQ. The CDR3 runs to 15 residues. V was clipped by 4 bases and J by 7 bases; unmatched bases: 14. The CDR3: CASSQGGQAVVEQYF. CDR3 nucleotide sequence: TGCGCCAGCAGCCAAGGCGGACAGGCCGTCGTGGAGCAGTACTTC.

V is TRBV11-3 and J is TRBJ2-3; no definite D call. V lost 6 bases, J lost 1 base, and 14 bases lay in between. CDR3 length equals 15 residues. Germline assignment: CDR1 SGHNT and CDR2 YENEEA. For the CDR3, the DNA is TGTGCCAGCAGTAAAAGGACGGCCGGCACAGATACGCAGTATTTT. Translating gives CASSKRTAGTDTQYF.

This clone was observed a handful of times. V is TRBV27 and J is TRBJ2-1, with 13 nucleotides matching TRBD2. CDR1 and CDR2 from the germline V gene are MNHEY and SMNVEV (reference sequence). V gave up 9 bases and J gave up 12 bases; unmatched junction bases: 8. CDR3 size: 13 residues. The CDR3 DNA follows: TGTGCCAGTGAAACGGGACTAGCGGGAAGGCAGTTCTTC. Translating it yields CASETGLAGRQFF.

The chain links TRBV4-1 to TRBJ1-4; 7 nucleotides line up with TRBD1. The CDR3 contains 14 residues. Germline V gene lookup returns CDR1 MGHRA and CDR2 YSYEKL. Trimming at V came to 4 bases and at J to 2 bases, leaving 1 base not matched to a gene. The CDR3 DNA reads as TGCGCCAGCAGCCTGGGACAGACTAATGAAAAACTGTTTTTT. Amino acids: CASSLGQTNEKLFF.

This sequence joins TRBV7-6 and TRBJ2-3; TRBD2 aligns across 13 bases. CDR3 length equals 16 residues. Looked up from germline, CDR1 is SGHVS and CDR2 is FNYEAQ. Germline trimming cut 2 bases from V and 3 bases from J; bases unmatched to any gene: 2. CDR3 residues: CASSLRLAGGTDTQYF. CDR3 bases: TGTGCCAGCAGCTTACGACTAGCGGGAGGTACAGATACGCAGTATTTT.

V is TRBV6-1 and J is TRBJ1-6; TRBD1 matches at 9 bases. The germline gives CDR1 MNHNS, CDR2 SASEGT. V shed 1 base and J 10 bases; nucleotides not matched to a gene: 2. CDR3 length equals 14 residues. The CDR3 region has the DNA TGTGCCAGCAGTGAAGGGGACAGGGTCTCACCCCTCCACTTT. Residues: CASSEGDRVSPLHF.